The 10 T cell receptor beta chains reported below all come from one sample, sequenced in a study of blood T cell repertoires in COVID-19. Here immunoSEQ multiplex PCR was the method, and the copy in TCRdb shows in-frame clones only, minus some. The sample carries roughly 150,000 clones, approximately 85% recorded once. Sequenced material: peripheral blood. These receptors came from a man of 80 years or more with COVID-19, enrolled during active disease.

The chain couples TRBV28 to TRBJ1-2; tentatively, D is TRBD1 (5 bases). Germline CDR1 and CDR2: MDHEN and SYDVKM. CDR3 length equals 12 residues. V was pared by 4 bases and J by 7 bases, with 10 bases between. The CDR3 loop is CASSSGGLGYTF. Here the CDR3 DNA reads TGTGCCAGCAGTTCCGGGGGTCTTGGCTACACCTTC.

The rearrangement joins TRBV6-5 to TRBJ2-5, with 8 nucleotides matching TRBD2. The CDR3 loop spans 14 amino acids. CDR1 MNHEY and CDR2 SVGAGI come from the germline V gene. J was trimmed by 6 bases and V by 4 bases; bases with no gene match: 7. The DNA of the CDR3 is TGTGCCAGCAGTTTTCCGGGGGGGCCGAAGACCCAGTACTTC. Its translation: CASSFPGGPKTQYF.

The CDR3, as DNA: TGTGCCAGCAGCGTAATGACAGGGGGCGGGGAGACCCAGTACTTC. It specifies CASSVMTGGGETQYF. This chain links TRBV9 with TRBJ2-5, with 10 bases identical to TRBD1. Per germline, CDR1 SGDLS and CDR2 YYNGEE. V shed 1 base and J 5 bases; nucleotides not matched to a gene: 5. This CDR3 region has 15 residues.

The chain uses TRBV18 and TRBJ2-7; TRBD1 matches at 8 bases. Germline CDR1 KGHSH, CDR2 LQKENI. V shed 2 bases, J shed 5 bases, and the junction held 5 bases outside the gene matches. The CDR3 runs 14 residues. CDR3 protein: CASSPVSDRDEQYF. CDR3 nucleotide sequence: TGTGCCAGCTCACCAGTGTCGGACAGGGACGAGCAGTACTTC.

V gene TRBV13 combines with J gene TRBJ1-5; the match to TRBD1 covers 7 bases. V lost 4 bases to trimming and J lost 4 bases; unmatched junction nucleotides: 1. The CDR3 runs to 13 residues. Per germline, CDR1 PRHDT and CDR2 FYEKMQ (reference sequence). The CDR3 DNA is TGTGCCAGCAGCTACAGGGGAAATCAGCCCCAGCATTTT. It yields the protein CASSYRGNQPQHF.

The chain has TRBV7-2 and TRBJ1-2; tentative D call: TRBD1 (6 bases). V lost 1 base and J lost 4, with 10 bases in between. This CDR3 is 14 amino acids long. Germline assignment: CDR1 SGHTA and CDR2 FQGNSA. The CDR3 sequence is CASSLERGAYGYTF. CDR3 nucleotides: TGTGCCAGCAGCTTAGAGCGGGGGGCCTATGGCTACACCTTC. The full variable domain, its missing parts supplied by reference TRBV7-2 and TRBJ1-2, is GAGVSQSPSNKVTEKGKDVELRCDPISGHTALYWYRQSLGQGLEFLIYFQGNSAPDKSGLPSDRFSAERTGGSVSTLTIQRTQQEDSAVYLCASSLERGAYGYTFGSGTRLTVV.

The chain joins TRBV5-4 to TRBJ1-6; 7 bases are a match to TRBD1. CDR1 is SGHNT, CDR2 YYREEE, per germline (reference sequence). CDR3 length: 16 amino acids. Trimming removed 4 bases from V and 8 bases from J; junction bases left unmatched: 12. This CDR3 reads CASSGGTDLLDSPLHF. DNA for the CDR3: TGTGCCAGCAGCGGGGGGACAGACCTTCTGGATTCACCCCTCCACTTT.

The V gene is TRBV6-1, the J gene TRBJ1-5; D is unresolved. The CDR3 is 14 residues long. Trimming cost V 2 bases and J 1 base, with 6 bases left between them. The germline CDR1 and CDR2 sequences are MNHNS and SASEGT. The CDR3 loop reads CASSEHLSNQPQHF. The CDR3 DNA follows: TGTGCCAGCAGTGAACACTTAAGCAATCAGCCCCAGCATTTT.

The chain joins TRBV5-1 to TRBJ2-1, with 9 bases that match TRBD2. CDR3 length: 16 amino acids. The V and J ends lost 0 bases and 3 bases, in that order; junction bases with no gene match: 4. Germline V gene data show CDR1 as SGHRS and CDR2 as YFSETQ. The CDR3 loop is CASSLGSSGGYNEQFF. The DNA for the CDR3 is TGCGCCAGCAGCTTGGGGAGTAGCGGGGGCTACAATGAGCAGTTCTTC. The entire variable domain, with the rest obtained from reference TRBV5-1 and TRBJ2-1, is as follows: KAGVTQTPRYLIKTRGQQVTLSCSPISGHRSVSWYQQTPGQGLQFLFEYFSETQRNKGNFPGRFSGRQFSNSRSEMNVSTLELGDSALYLCASSLGSSGGYNEQFFGPGTRLTVL.

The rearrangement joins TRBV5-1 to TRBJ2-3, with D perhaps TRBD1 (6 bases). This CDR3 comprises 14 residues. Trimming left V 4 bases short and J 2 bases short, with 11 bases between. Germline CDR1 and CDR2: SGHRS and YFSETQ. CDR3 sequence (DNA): TGCGCCAGCAGCCTCGGACAGAACACAGATACGCAGTATTTT. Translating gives CASSLGQNTDTQYF.